One and the same sample provided the 14 T cell receptor beta chains below, sequenced in a study of cytomegalovirus exposure and HLA in healthy donors. PCR employed 60 Vbeta and 13 Jbeta primers. Sequencing was performed with immunoSEQ multiplex PCR; in TCRdb, only in-frame clones are kept and a portion is missing. This repertoire shows more than 55,000 clones, 83% found once; its top ten account for about 1.5%. Sequenced material: PBMCs. The source of these receptors is a human donor in good health.

V gene TRBV2 combines with J gene TRBJ2-1; 7 nucleotides agree with TRBD1. CDR1 and CDR2 (germline): SNHLY, FYNNEI. The CDR3 covers 17 residues. V was pared by 6 bases and J by 6 bases, with 17 bases of the junction left unmatched. Written as DNA, the CDR3 is TGTGCCAGCAGCCGCGAACCTCCCCGGGCAGGGGGCAATGAGCAGTTCTTC. It yields the protein CASSREPPRAGGNEQFF. The whole variable domain, remainder taken from reference TRBV2 and TRBJ2-1, is EPEVTQTPSHQVTQMGQEVILRCVPISNHLYFYWYRQILGQKVEFLVSFYNNEISEKSEIFDDQFSVERPDGSNFTLKIRSTKLEDSAMYFCASSREPPRAGGNEQFFGPGTRLTVL.

This sequence joins TRBV5-4 and TRBJ2-7, with D possibly TRBD1 on 6 matching bases. The germline CDR1 and CDR2 sequences are SGHNT and YYREEE (reference sequence). CDR3 size: 15 residues. Trimming pared 0 bases from V and 4 bases from J, leaving 14 bases between. The CDR3: CASSLVQGKNYEQYF. In DNA form, the CDR3 reads TGTGCCAGCAGCTTGGTTCAGGGGAAGAATTACGAGCAGTACTTC.

The rearrangement links TRBV19 to TRBJ1-3; D is uncertain. The CDR3 loop spans 13 amino acids. Deletions cut 3 bases from V and 8 bases from J, with 11 bases between. Germline CDR1 is LNHDA and CDR2 is SQIVND (reference sequence). Here the CDR3 reads CASSISRSDTIYF. The DNA for the CDR3 is TGTGCCAGTAGTATCAGCCGGAGCGACACCATATATTTT.

The V and J genes are TRBV27 and TRBJ2-5; D may be TRBD2 (5 bases). The CDR3 spans 15 residues. Germline V gene sequence: CDR1 MNHEY, CDR2 SMNVEV (reference sequence). Trimming cost V 6 bases and J 5 bases, with 19 bases left between them. The CDR3 bases are TGTGCCAGCAGAAAACTAGGAATGGGATGGGAGACCCAGTACTTC. Its protein product is CASRKLGMGWETQYF.

The chain couples TRBV7-9 to TRBJ2-3; D might be TRBD2 (6 bases). This CDR3 is 14 amino acids long. Germline CDR1 reads SEHNR; CDR2 reads FQNEAQ (reference sequence). Trimming removed 10 bases from V and 6 bases from J, with 20 bases in between. This CDR3 reads CATQNSGSLDTQYF. The CDR3 nucleotides are TGTGCCACCCAAAATAGCGGCTCTCTGGATACGCAGTATTTT.

This clone showed up just once. The chain uses TRBV4-2 and TRBJ2-1; a weak D match, TRBD1 (6 bases). There are 16 residues in the CDR3. Germline CDR1 reads LGHNA; CDR2 reads YNFKEQ. Trimming left V 0 bases short and J 2 bases short, with 11 bases between. In DNA, the CDR3 is TGTGCCAGCAGCCAAGACATCAGGGGAACCTACAATGAGCAGTTCTTC. It encodes CASSQDIRGTYNEQFF.

This clone was counted between two and nine times. This chain connects TRBV19 to TRBJ2-1, with no clear D. V dropped 4 bases and J dropped 2 bases, with 21 bases sitting between them. The CDR3 spans 18 residues. Germline assignment: CDR1 LNHDA and CDR2 SQIVND (reference sequence). CDR3 in amino acids: CASSTKIKRRGAYNEQFF. In DNA, the CDR3 is TGTGCCAGTAGTACTAAAATAAAGCGAAGAGGCGCCTACAATGAGCAGTTCTTC.

The V call is TRBV7-9, the J call TRBJ2-6; the D is unclear. Trimming left V 5 bases short and J 0 bases short, with 8 bases between. CDR1 SEHNR and CDR2 FQNEAQ come from the germline V gene (reference sequence). The CDR3 length is 15 residues. The CDR3: CASSLTDSGANVLTF. The CDR3 DNA reads TGTGCCAGCAGCCTAACAGACTCTGGGGCCAACGTCCTGACTTTC.

The V and J genes are TRBV19 and TRBJ2-3; 8 bases fit TRBD1. This CDR3 has 17 amino acids. Germline trimming cut 3 bases from V and 0 bases from J; bases unmatched to any gene: 8. Germline V lookup: CDR1 LNHDA, CDR2 SQIVND (reference sequence). The CDR3 region has the DNA TGTGCCAGTAGTATCTACGGGACAGGCGCTAGCACAGATACGCAGTATTTT. Its translation is CASSIYGTGASTDTQYF. The full variable domain, rest sourced from reference TRBV19 and TRBJ2-3, is DGGITQSPKYLFRKEGQNVTLSCEQNLNHDAMYWYRQDPGQGLRLIYYSQIVNDFQKGDIAEGYSVSREKKESFPLTVTSAQKNPTAFYLCASSIYGTGASTDTQYFGPGTRLTVL.

J is TRBJ2-7 and V is TRBV6-6, with 9 bases lining up with TRBD2. The junction had 7 bases not matched to a gene; V was cut back by 8 bases and J by 2 bases. CDR1 is MNHNY and CDR2 is SVGAGI in the germline V gene (reference sequence). This CDR3 is built from 14 residues. CDR3 loop: CASVGGGGTYEQYF. The CDR3 region has the DNA TGTGCCAGCGTCGGCGGGGGGGGAACCTACGAGCAGTACTTC.

The chain carries TRBV5-8 and TRBJ1-2, with TRBD1 identical over 7 bases. This CDR3 contains 17 residues. V dropped 4 bases and J dropped 1; count of bases not matched to a gene: 13. Germline CDR1 SGHTS, CDR2 YDEGEE. CDR3 nucleotide sequence: TGTGCCAGCAGCGTGTTCCCGGGACAGCTAGATAACTATGGCTACACCTTC. Its translation: CASSVFPGQLDNYGYTF.

This chain joins TRBV6-4 and TRBJ2-4, with 11 nucleotides matching TRBD2. J was trimmed by 11 bases and V by 3 bases; bases with no gene match: 3. This CDR3 region has 13 residues. CDR1 MRHNA and CDR2 SNTAGT come from the germline V gene. The CDR3, as DNA: TGTGCCAGCAGTGAGGGTAGCGGGGGGGTTCAGTACTTC. As protein: CASSEGSGGVQYF.

The chain couples TRBV18 to TRBJ2-1; 8 bases match TRBD2. From germline, CDR1 is KGHSH and CDR2 LQKENI. The V gene end was trimmed by 0 bases and the J gene end by 1 base; junction bases not matched to a gene: 2. The CDR3 sequence is 16 residues long. The CDR3 sequence: CASSPPTSVSYNEQFF. The CDR3 DNA follows: TGTGCCAGCTCACCACCGACTAGCGTTTCCTACAATGAGCAGTTCTTC.

The genes are TRBV6-4 and TRBJ2-6; tentative D call: TRBD2 (5 bases). CDR1 is MRHNA and CDR2 is SNTAGT in the germline V gene. The CDR3 is 16 residues long. The V gene lost 3 bases and the J gene lost 0 bases, with 9 bases spanning the gap. The CDR3 region is CASSEEAASGANVLTF. As DNA, the CDR3 is TGTGCCAGCAGTGAGGAGGCAGCCTCTGGGGCCAACGTCCTGACTTTC.